A single sample is the source of the 18 T cell receptor beta chains below, sequenced in a study of OX40 agonist ivuxolimab in advanced cancers. Assay: immunoSEQ multiplex PCR; the TCRdb copy retains only in-frame clones and omits some. The sample contains under 150,000 clones, 85% to 95% of which appear only once. The sample consisted of CD4+ or CD8+ T cells sorted from blood, taken in a trial of the OX40 agonist ivuxolimab. The receptor set was obtained from an adult with an advanced solid tumor such as melanoma, head and neck, liver or kidney cancer.

The V gene is TRBV7-8, the J gene TRBJ1-3, with TRBD1 matching over 7 bases. CDR3 length: 16 residues. The V gene's germline CDR1 is SGHVS and CDR2 FQNEAQ. J lost 0 bases, V lost 7 bases, and 9 bases had no gene match. The CDR3 DNA reads as TGTGCCAGCACCACCCGAGGGGGCAACTCTGGAAACACCATATATTTT. Protein: CASTTRGGNSGNTIYF.

The chain recombines TRBV19 with TRBJ1-6; D perhaps matches TRBD1 (5 bases). CDR3 length: 15 amino acids. V was shortened by 5 bases and J by 10 bases, with 18 bases between the two germline ends. CDR1 is LNHDA, CDR2 SQIVND, per germline (reference sequence). Here the CDR3 reads CASSDHSDTTSPLHF. In DNA, the CDR3 is TGTGCCAGTAGTGATCACTCGGACACAACCTCACCCCTCCACTTT.

The chain employs TRBV4-3 and TRBJ2-2; no definite D call. The V and J ends lost 0 bases and 6 bases respectively, with 8 bases between them. Germline loops: CDR1 LGHNA, CDR2 YSLEER. This CDR3 is built from 14 residues. The CDR3 region is CASSQEPPPGELFF. CDR3 nucleotides: TGCGCCAGCAGCCAAGAACCCCCGCCCGGGGAGCTGTTTTTT.

This clone was counted only a few times. The chain uses TRBV29-1 and TRBJ1-1; D is ambiguous. The germline gives CDR1 SQVTM, CDR2 ANQGSEA. The CDR3 runs 12 residues. V was cut by 6 bases and J by 5 bases, with 13 bases left in between. CDR3 sequence: CSVGSGETEAFF. The DNA of the CDR3 is TGCAGCGTGGGTAGCGGGGAGACTGAAGCTTTCTTT. The full variable domain, completed using reference TRBV29-1 and TRBJ1-1, is SAVISQKPSRDICQRGTSLTIQCQVDSQVTMMFWYRQQPGQSLTLIATANQGSEATYESGFVIDKFPISRPNLTFSTLTVSNMSPEDSSIYLCSVGSGETEAFFGQGTRLTVV.

The J gene is TRBJ1-2, the V gene TRBV28; TRBD1 might be the D (6 bases). The CDR3 totals 14 residues. Germline assignment: CDR1 MDHEN and CDR2 SYDVKM. The V end was cut by 2 bases, the J end by 3 bases, with 10 bases between. CDR3 region: CASSLGSGDYGYTF. Written as DNA, the CDR3 is TGTGCCAGCAGTTTAGGATCAGGGGACTATGGCTACACCTTC.

This chain uses TRBV4-3 with TRBJ2-3, with D hard to call. The V gene's germline CDR1 is LGHNA and CDR2 YSLEER. V was cut by 0 bases and J by 1 base, with 11 bases left in between. This CDR3 comprises 16 residues. The chain's CDR3 is CASSQDRSVGTDTQYF. The CDR3 bases are TGCGCCAGCAGCCAAGATCGGAGCGTGGGCACAGATACGCAGTATTTT.

V gene TRBV10-3 combines with J gene TRBJ1-3; D unclear. Germline V gene data show CDR1 as ENHRY and CDR2 as SYGVKD. CDR3 length: 15 residues. V dropped 10 bases and J dropped 0 bases, with 16 bases sitting between them. CDR3 region: CATTSLENSGNTIYF. In nucleotides, the CDR3 is TGTGCCACCACCTCCCTCGAAAACTCTGGAAACACCATATATTTT.

The chain uses TRBV29-1 and TRBJ1-2; possibly TRBD1 for D (6 bases). This CDR3 has 14 residues. Deletions cut 3 bases from V and 1 base from J, with 12 bases between. CDR1 and CDR2 (germline): SQVTM, ANQGSEA. The CDR3 DNA reads as TGCAGCGTTGATATACAGGGCCTTAACTATGGCTACACCTTC. Protein sequence: CSVDIQGLNYGYTF.

The V gene is TRBV9, the J gene TRBJ2-3, with unresolved D. With 4 bases removed from V and 6 bases from J, the gap between germline ends came to 12 bases. Germline V gives CDR1 SGDLS, CDR2 YYNGEE. The CDR3 extends over 13 amino acids. CDR3 sequence: CASSPPAADTQYF. In DNA form, the CDR3 reads TGTGCCAGCAGCCCCCCGGCAGCCGATACGCAGTATTTT. The entire variable domain, with the rest obtained from reference TRBV9 and TRBJ2-3, is as follows: DSGVTQTPKHLITATGQRVTLRCSPRSGDLSVYWYQQSLDQGLQFLIQYYNGEERAKGNILERFSAQQFPDLHSELNLSSLELGDSALYFCASSPPAADTQYFGPGTRLTVL.

This clone was found once. The chain employs TRBV4-1 and TRBJ2-7; D may match TRBD1 or TRBD2 (5 bases each). Trimming removed 6 bases at V and 0 bases at J, with 15 bases between. The CDR3 spans 15 residues. Germline CDR1 and CDR2: MGHRA and YSYEKL. The CDR3 nucleotides read TGCGCCAGCAGACGGGACGGGCAGAGCTCCTACGAGCAGTACTTC. Amino acids: CASRRDGQSSYEQYF.

The chain carries TRBV9 and TRBJ2-6; D possibly matches TRBD1 or TRBD2 (5 bases each). CDR1 is SGDLS and CDR2 is YYNGEE in the germline V gene. Trimming stripped 0 bases from V and 2 bases from J, with 6 bases between. This CDR3 has 15 residues. The CDR3 sequence: CASSVGGAGANVLTF. DNA of the CDR3: TGTGCCAGCAGCGTAGGAGGGGCTGGGGCCAACGTCCTGACTTTC.

The rearrangement links TRBV6-5 to TRBJ1-2; 7 bases align to TRBD1. This CDR3 has 13 amino acids. V shed 9 bases and J 3 bases; nucleotides not matched to a gene: 7. CDR1 and CDR2 from the germline V gene are MNHEY and SVGAGI. The CDR3 DNA is TGTGCCAGTCGACAGGGAGAGTACTATGGCTACACCTTC. Protein product: CASRQGEYYGYTF.

The chain employs TRBV10-3 and TRBJ2-4, with D perhaps matching TRBD2 (6 bases). CDR3 size: 15 residues. Trimming took 2 bases from V and 7 from J, leaving 15 bases between them. In germline, CDR1 is ENHRY, CDR2 SYGVKD. Here the CDR3 DNA reads TGTGCCATCAGTGAGGGGGGGACCGGCGGGAACATTCAGTACTTC. This translates into CAISEGGTGGNIQYF.

V usage is TRBV6-5 and J usage is TRBJ1-2, with D unclear. The CDR3 runs to 13 residues. The germline gives CDR1 MNHEY, CDR2 SVGAGI. V gave up 2 bases and J gave up 7 bases, with 11 bases separating them. In DNA, the CDR3 is TGTGCCAGCAGTTACGATAGTAAGGGTGGCTACACCTTC. Its translation: CASSYDSKGGYTF.

This clone was seen only once. V and J are TRBV28 and TRBJ1-5, with D uncertain. V was pared by 5 bases and J by 0 bases, with 14 bases between. Germline V gene sequence: CDR1 MDHEN, CDR2 SYDVKM. This CDR3 spans 16 amino acids. The CDR3 region has the DNA TGTGCCAGCAGTAGACGGAGCTATTATAGCAATCAGCCCCAGCATTTT. It translates to CASSRRSYYSNQPQHF.

The chain is built from TRBV5-1 and TRBJ1-2; possible D gene TRBD1, 5 bases. CDR3 length: 14 amino acids. The germline V and J ends were trimmed by 2 bases and 3 bases, with 11 bases remaining between them. The germline V gene has CDR1 SGHRS and CDR2 YFSETQ. CDR3 in DNA: TGCGCCAGCAGCTTAGTGGGGGACGACTATGGCTACACCTTC. This sequence encodes CASSLVGDDYGYTF.

The chain couples TRBV1 to TRBJ2-1. TRBV1 is described as a pseudogene. CDR3 length: 16 amino acids. The chain's CDR3 is CTSSQEKGEQDNEQFF. The CDR3 DNA sequence: TGCACCAGCAGCCAAGAAAAAGGGGAGCAAGACAATGAGCAGTTCTTC.

The genes are TRBV7-6 and TRBJ2-1; D perhaps matches TRBD2 (7 bases). The CDR3 loop spans 16 amino acids. V was cut by 4 bases and J by 9 bases, with 22 bases left in between. Germline CDR1 and CDR2: SGHVS and FNYEAQ. The DNA for the CDR3 is TGTGCCAGCAGCTGGGGGGGGCTAACAAGTACAATTGAGCAGTTCTTC. This encodes CASSWGGLTSTIEQFF.